This entry features one TCR beta chain sequence. This specimen belongs to a study of control samples from healthy donors and cancer patients. V was shortened by 8 bases and J by 0 bases, with 14 bases between the two germline ends. CDR3 size: 14 residues. Germline CDR1 is SNHLY and CDR2 is FYNNEI. Sequencing used immunoSEQ multiplex PCR; TCRdb keeps in-frame clones, though not all of them. Among 400,000 to 500,000 clones listed, approximately 90% were seen once. The chain joins TRBV2 to TRBJ2-7; maybe TRBD1 (5 bases). The source of this sequence is a man aged 35-49 years with head and neck cancer. Sequencing was carried out using PBMCs. As DNA, the CDR3 is TGTGCCAGCTTCCAAGCCAGGGTCTCCTACGAGCAGTACTTC. Amino acid sequence: CASFQARVSYEQYF. Full variable domain (outside the CDR3, taken from reference TRBV2 and TRBJ2-7): EPEVTQTPSHQVTQMGQEVILRCVPISNHLYFYWYRQILGQKVEFLVSFYNNEISEKSEIFDDQFSVERPDGSNFTLKIRSTKLEDSAMYFCASFQARVSYEQYFGPGTRLTVT.